This T cell receptor beta chain came from a study of cytomegalovirus exposure and HLA in healthy donors. The CDR3 has 18 residues. V lost 1 base and J 8 bases, leaving 23 bases between the germline ends. From germline, CDR1 is MNHEY and CDR2 SMNVEV (reference sequence). PCR was performed using 60 Vbeta and 13 Jbeta primers. Clones were sequenced by immunoSEQ multiplex PCR, and TCRdb holds only the in-frame ones, with some missing. The sample has 75,000 to 80,000 clones; 78% are singletons. The TCR comes from a woman between 35 and 50 years old in good health and CMV-seropositive. The gene calls are TRBV27 and TRBJ1-4; weak D call: TRBD1 (5 bases). The specimen sequenced was PBMCs. The CDR3 DNA follows: TGTGCCAGCAGTTTATACACCCCTTTCGCGGGGCCCAGCGAAAAACTGTTTTTT. Translation: CASSLYTPFAGPSEKLFF.